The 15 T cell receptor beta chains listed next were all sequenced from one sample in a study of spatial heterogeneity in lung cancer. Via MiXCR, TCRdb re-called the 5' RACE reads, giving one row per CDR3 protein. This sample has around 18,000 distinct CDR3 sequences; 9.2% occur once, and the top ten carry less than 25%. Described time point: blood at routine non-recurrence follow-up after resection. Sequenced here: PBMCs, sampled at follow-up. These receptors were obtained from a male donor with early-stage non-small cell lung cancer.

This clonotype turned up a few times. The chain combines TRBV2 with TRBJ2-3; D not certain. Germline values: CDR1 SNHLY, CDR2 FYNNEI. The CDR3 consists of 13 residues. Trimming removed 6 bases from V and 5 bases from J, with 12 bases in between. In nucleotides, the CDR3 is TGTGCCAGCAGGAAAGGACGACGAGATACGCAGTATTTT. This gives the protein CASRKGRRDTQYF.

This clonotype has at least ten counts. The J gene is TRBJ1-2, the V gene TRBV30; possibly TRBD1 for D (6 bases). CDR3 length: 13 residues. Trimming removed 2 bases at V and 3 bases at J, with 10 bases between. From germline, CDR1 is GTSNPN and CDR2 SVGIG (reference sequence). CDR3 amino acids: CAWSLGGDYGYTF. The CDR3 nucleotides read TGTGCCTGGAGTTTAGGGGGAGACTATGGCTACACCTTC. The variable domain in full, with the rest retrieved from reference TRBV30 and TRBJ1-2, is SQTIHQWPATLVQPVGSPLSLECTVEGTSNPNLYWYRQAAGRGLQLLFYSVGIGQISSEVPQNLSASRPQDRQFILSSKKLLLSDSGFYLCAWSLGGDYGYTFGSGTRLTVV.

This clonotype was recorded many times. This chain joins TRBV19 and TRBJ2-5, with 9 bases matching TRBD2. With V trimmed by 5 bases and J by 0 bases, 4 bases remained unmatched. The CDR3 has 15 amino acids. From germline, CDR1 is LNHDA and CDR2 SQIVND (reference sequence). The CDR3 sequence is CASSPRTSDQETQYF. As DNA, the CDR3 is TGTGCCAGTAGTCCGAGGACTAGCGACCAAGAGACCCAGTACTTC.

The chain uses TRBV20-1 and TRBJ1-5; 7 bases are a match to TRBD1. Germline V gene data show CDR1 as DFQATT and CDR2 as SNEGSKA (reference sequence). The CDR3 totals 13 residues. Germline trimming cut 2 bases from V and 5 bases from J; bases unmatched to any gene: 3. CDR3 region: CSARTGEYQPQHF. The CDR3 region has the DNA TGCAGTGCTAGAACAGGGGAATATCAGCCCCAGCATTTT.

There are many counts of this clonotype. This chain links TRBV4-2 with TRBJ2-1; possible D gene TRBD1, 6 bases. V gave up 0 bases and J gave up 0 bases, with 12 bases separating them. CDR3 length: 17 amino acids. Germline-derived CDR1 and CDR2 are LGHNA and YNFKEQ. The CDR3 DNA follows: TGTGCCAGCAGCCAAGAAGTGGGGGCGAGCTCCTACAATGAGCAGTTCTTC. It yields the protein CASSQEVGASSYNEQFF.

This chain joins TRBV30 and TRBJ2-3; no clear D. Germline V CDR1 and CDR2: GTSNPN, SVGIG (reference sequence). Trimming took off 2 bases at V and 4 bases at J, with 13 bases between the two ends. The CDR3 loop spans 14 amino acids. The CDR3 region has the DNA TGTGCCTGGAGTCCCCCTCCTAGGGCAGATACGCAGTATTTT. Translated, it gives CAWSPPPRADTQYF. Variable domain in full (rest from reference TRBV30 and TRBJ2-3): SQTIHQWPATLVQPVGSPLSLECTVEGTSNPNLYWYRQAAGRGLQLLFYSVGIGQISSEVPQNLSASRPQDRQFILSSKKLLLSDSGFYLCAWSPPPRADTQYFGPGTRLTVL.

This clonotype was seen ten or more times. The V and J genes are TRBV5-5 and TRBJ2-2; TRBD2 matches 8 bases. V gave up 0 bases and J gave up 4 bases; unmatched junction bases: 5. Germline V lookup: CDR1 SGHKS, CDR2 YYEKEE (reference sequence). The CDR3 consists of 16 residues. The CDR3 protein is CASSLAAGAPTGELFF. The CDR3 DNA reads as TGTGCCAGCAGCTTGGCAGCGGGGGCCCCCACCGGGGAGCTGTTTTTT. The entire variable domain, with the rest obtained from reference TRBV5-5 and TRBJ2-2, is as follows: DAGVTQSPTHLIKTRGQQVTLRCSPISGHKSVSWYQQVLGQGPQFIFQYYEKEERGRGNFPDRFSARQFPNYSSELNVNALLLGDSALYLCASSLAAGAPTGELFFGEGSRLTVL.

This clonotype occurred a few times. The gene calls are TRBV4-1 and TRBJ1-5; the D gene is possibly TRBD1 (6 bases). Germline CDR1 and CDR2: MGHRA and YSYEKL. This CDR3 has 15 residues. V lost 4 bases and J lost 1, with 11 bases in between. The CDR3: CASSPWTASNQPQHF. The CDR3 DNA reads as TGCGCCAGCAGCCCCTGGACAGCCAGCAATCAGCCCCAGCATTTT.

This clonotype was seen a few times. The CDR3 DNA reads as TGTGCCAGCACGACAGGGGGCGAGCAGTACTTC. Its protein is CASTTGGEQYF. The gene calls are TRBV11-2 and TRBJ2-7; TRBD1 matches at 9 bases. The V gene end was trimmed by 7 bases and the J gene end by 6 bases; junction bases not matched to a gene: 1. Per germline, CDR1 SGHAT and CDR2 FQNNGV. The length of the CDR3 is 11 residues.

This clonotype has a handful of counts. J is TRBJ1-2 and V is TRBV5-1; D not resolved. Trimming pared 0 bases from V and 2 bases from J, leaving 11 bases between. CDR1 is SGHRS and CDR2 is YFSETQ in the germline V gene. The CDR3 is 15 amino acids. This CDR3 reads CASSLDRAGNYGYTF. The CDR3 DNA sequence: TGCGCCAGCAGCTTGGACCGGGCCGGGAACTATGGCTACACCTTC. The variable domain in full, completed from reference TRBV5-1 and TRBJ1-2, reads KAGVTQTPRYLIKTRGQQVTLSCSPISGHRSVSWYQQTPGQGLQFLFEYFSETQRNKGNFPGRFSGRQFSNSRSEMNVSTLELGDSALYLCASSLDRAGNYGYTFGSGTRLTVV.

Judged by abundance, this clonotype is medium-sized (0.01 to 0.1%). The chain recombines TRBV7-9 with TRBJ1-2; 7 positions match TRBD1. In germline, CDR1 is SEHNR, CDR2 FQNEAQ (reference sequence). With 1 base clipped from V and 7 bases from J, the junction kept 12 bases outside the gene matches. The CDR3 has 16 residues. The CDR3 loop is CASSLGGDRSSGGYTF. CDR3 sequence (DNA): TGTGCCAGCAGCTTAGGAGGGGACAGAAGCTCTGGTGGCTACACCTTC.

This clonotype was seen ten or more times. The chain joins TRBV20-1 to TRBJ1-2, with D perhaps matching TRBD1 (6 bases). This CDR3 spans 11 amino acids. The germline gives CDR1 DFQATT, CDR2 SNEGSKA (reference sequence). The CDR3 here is CSPKGDHGYTF. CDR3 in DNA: TGCAGCCCAAAGGGGGATCATGGCTACACCTTC.

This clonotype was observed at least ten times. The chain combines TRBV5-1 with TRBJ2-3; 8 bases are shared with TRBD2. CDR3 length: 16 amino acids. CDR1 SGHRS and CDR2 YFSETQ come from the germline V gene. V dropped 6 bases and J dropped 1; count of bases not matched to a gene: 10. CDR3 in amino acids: CASNHGRGLGTDTQYF. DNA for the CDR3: TGCGCCAGCAATCACGGGAGGGGACTAGGCACAGATACGCAGTATTTT.

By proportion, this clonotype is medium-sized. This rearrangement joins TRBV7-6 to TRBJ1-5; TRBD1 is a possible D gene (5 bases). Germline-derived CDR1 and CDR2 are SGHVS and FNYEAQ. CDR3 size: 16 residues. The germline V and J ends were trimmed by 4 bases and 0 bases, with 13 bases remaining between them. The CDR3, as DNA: TGTGCCAGCAGCTCCACCCCGGGGCCTAGCAATCAGCCCCAGCATTTT. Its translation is CASSSTPGPSNQPQHF.

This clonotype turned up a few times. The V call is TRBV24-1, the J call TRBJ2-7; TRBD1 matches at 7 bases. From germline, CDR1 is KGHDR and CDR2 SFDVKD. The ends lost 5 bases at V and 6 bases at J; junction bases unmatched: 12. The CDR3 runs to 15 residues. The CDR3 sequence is CATSVEGALLGEQYF. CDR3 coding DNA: TGTGCCACCAGTGTTGAGGGGGCGCTTCTCGGCGAGCAGTACTTC.